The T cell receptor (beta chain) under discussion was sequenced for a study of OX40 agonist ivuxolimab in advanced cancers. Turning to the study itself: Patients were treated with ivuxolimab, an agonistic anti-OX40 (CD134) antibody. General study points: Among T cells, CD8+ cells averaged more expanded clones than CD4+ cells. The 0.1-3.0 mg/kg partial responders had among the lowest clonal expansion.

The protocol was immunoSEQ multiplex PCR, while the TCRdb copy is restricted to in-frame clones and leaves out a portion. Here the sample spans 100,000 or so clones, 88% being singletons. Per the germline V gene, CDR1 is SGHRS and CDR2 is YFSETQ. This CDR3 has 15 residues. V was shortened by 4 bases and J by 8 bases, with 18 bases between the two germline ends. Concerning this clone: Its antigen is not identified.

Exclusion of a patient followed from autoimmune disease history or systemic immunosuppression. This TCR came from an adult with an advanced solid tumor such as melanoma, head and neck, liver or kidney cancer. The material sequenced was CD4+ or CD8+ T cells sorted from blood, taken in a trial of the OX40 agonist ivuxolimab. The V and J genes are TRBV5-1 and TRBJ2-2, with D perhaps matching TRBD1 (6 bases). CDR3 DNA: TGCGCCAGCAGCAGCGAGGACAGCGTTGGTGGGGAGCTGTTTTTT. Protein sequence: CASSSEDSVGGELFF.